This T cell receptor (beta chain) was captured by sequencing in a study of T cells in Graves' hyperthyroidism and ophthalmopathy. The J segment lost 7 bases and the V segment lost 6 bases, leaving 11 bases of the junction unmatched. Germline V gene sequence: CDR1 MNHEY, CDR2 SMNVEV (reference sequence). The CDR3 consists of 17 residues. The PBMCs were sourced from fresh peripheral blood (about 10 ml). The study, taken as a whole, reports: The model anticipated ophthalmopathy a median about six months pre-onset.

Amplified regions were TCR beta CDR3 sequences from RNA transcripts. The HTBI primer set drove a first-round RT-PCR of the TCR CDR3. Via MiXCR, TCRdb re-called the multiplex PCR reads, giving one row per CDR3 protein. The sample yields approximately 590,000 distinct CDR3 sequences, approximately 15% seen once. As concerns this clonotype: What it binds is not known.

This sequence originates from a woman in her twenties or thirties with Graves' hyperthyroidism. The chain uses TRBV27 and TRBJ2-2, with TRBD2 identical over 13 bases. The sample comprised blood. The CDR3 DNA follows: TGTGCCAGCAGCTCTTTACTAGCGGGAGGGATTATCGGGGAGCTGTTTTTT. Its protein product is CASSSLLAGGIIGELFF.